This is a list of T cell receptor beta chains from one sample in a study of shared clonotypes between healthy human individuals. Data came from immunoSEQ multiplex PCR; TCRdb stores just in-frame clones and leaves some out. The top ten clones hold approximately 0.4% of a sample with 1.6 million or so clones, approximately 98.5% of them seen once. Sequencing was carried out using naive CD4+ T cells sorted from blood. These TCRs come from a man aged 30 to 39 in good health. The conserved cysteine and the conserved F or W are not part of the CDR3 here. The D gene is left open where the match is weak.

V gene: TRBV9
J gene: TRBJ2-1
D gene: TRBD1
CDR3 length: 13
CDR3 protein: ASSVVGTGVSEQF

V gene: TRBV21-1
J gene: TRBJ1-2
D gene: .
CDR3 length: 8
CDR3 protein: ASSKESWG

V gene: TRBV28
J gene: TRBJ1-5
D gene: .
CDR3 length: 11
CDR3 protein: ASSLPSNQPQH

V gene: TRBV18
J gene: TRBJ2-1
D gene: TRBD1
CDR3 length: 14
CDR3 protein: ASSPGTGGFYNEQF

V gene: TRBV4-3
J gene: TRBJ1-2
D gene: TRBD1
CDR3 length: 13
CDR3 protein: ASSLRQGMNYGYT

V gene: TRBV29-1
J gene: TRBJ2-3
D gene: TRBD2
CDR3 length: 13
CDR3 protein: SVGTSGRAADTQY

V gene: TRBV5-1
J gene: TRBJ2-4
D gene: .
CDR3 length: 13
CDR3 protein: ASSSAPGVDHIQY

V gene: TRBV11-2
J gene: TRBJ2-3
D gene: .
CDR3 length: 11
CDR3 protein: ASSLDQTDTQY

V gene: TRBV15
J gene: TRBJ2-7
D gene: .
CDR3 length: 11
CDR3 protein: ATSRDGREKVH

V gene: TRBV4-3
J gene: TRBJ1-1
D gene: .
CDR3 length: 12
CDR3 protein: ASSQGSWHTEAF

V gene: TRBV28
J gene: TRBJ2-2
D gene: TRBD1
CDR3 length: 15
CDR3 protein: ASSPDRATIRAGELF

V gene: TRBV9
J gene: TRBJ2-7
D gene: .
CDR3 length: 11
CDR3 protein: ASSADPLGEQY

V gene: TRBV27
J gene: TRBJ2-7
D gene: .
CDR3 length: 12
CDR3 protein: ASRPLYPSYEQY

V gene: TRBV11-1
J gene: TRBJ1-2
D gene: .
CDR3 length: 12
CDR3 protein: ASSFRNGPDGYT

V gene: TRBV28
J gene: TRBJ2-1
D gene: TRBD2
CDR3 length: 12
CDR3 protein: ASRTSGNHGEQF

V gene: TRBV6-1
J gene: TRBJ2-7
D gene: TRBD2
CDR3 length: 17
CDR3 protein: ASSEPTGTSGSFSYEQY

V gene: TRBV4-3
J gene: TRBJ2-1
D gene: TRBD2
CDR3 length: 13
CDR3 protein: ASSQGQLAGEKQF

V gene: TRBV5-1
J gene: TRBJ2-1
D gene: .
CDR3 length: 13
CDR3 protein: ASSSHTSTYNEQF

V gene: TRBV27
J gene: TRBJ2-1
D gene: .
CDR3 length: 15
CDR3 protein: ASSLLARPPAYNEQF

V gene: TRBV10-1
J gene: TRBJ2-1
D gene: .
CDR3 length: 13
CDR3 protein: ASSDEAIGRNEQF

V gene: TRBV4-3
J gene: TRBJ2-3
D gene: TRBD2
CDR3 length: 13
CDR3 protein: ASSQLAGGADTQY

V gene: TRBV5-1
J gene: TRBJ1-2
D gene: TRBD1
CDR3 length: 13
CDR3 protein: ASSLGAGTGDGYT

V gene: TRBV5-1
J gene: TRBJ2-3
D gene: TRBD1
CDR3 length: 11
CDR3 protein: ASSRTGADTQY